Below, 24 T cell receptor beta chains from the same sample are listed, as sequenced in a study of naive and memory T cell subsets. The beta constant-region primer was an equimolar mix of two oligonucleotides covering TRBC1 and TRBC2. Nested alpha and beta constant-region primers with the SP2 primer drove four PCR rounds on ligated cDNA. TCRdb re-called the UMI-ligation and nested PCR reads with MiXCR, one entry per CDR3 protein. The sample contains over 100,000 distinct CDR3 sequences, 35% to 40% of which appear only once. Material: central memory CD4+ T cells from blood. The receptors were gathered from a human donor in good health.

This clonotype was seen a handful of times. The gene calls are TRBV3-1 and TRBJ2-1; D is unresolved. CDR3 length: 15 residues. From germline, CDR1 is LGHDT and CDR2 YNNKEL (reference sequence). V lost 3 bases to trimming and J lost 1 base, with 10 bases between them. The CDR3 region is CASSQRYGSYNEQFF. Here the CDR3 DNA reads TGTGCCAGCAGCCAGCGTTACGGTTCCTACAATGAGCAGTTCTTC.

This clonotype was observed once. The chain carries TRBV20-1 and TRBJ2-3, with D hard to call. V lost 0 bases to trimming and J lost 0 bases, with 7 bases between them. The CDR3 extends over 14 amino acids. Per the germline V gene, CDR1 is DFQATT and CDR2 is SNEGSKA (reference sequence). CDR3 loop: CSARDERSTDTQYF. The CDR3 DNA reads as TGCAGTGCTAGAGACGAGCGAAGCACAGATACGCAGTATTTT.

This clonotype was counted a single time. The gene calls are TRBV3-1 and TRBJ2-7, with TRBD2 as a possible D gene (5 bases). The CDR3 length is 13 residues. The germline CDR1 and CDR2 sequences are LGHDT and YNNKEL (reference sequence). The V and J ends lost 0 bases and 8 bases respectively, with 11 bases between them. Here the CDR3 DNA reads TGTGCCAGCAGCCAAGAGGACGGAGGAAAGCAGTACTTC. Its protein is CASSQEDGGKQYF.

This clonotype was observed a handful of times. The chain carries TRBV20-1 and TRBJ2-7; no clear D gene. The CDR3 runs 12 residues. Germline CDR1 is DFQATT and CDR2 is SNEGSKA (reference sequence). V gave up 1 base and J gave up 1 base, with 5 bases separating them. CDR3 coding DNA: TGCAGTGCTAGAGCTCCTTCCTACGAGCAGTACTTC. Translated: CSARAPSYEQYF.

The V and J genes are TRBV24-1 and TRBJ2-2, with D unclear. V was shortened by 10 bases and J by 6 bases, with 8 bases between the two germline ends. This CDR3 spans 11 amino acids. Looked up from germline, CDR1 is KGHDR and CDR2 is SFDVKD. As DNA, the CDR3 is TGTGCCACTAGGAGTGCCGGGGAGCTGTTTTTT. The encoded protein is CATRSAGELFF.

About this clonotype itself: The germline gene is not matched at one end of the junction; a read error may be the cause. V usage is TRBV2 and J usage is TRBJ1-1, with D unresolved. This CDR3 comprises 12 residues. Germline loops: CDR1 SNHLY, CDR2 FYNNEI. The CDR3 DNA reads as TGTGCCAGCAGGGAAGACACCCAGCAGGCTTTCTTT. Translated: CASREDTQQAFF.

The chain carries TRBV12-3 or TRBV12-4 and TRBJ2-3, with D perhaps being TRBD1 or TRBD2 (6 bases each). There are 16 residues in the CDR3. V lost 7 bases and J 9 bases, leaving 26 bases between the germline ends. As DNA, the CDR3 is TGTGCCAGCACCGTAGCGGAGGGGGTTTATCCGGGGACGCAGTATTTT. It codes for CASTVAEGVYPGTQYF.

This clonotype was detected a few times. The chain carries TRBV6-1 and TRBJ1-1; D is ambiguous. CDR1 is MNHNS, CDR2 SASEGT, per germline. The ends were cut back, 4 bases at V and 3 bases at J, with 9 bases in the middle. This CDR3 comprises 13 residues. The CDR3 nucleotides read TGTGCCAGCAGTGTAGGCGGGTACACTGAAGCTTTCTTT. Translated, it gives CASSVGGYTEAFF.

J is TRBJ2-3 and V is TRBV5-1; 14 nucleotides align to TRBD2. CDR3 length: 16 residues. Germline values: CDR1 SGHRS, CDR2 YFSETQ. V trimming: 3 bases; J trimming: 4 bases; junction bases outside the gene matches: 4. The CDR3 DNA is TGCGCCAGCAGCTGGGGACTAGCGGGAGTAGCAGATACGCAGTATTTT. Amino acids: CASSWGLAGVADTQYF.

CDR3 loop: CSVAPQGGRQETQYF. The DNA of the CDR3 is TGCAGCGTTGCCCCTCAGGGGGGGCGGCAAGAGACCCAGTACTTC. The gene calls are TRBV29-1 and TRBJ2-5; D could derive from TRBD1 or TRBD2 (7 bases each). The CDR3 is 15 residues long. V lost 4 bases and J lost 2, with 17 bases in between. Germline CDR1 is SQVTM and CDR2 is ANQGSEA.

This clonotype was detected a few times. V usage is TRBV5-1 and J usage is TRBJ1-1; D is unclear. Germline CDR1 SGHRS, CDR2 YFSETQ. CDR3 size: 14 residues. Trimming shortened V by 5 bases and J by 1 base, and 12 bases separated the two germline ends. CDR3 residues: CASRNVLQNTEAFF. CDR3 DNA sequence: TGCGCCAGCAGGAACGTTCTGCAGAACACTGAAGCTTTCTTT.

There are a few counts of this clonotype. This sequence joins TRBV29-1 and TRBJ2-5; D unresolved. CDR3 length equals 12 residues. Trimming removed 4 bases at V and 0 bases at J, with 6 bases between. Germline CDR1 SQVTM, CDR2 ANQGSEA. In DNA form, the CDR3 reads TGCAGCGTTGGGGGTTACCAAGAGACCCAGTACTTC. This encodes CSVGGYQETQYF.

The CDR3 region has the DNA TGTGCCAGCAGTTACCTACAGGGACGCCACGAGCAGTACTTC. Amino acids: CASSYLQGRHEQYF. The chain recombines TRBV6-5 with TRBJ2-7, with a possible D match to TRBD1 (6 bases). V was pared by 2 bases and J by 5 bases, with 13 bases between. The CDR3 is 14 amino acids. Germline V gene sequence: CDR1 MNHEY, CDR2 SVGAGI.

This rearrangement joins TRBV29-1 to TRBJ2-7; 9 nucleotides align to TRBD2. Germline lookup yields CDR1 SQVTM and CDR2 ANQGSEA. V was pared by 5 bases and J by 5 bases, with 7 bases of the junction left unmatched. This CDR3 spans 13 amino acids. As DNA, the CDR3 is TGCAGCGTTTCTTTGAGCGGGAGGAACGAGCAGTACTTC. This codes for CSVSLSGRNEQYF.

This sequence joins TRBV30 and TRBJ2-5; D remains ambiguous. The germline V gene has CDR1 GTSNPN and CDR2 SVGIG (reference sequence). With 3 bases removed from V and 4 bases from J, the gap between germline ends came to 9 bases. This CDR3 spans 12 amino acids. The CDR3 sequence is CAWSPAPETQYF. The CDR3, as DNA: TGTGCCTGGAGCCCAGCCCCAGAGACCCAGTACTTC.

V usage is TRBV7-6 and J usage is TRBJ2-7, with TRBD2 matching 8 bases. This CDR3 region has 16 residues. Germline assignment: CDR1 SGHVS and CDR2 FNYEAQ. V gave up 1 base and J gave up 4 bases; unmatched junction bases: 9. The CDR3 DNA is TGTGCCAGCAGCTTAGGATCAGCGGGAGATGTGTACGAGCAGTACTTC. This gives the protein CASSLGSAGDVYEQYF. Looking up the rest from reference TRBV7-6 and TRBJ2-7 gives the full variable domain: GAGVSQSPRYKVTKRGQDVALRCDPISGHVSLYWYRQALGQGPEFLTYFNYEAQQDKSGLPNDRFSAERPEGSISTLTIQRTEQRDSAMYRCASSLGSAGDVYEQYFGPGTRLTVT.

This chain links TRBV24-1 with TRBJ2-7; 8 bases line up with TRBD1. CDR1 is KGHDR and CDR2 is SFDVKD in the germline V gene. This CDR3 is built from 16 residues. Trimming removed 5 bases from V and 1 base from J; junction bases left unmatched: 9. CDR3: CATSGGDRGISYEQYF. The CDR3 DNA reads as TGTGCCACCAGTGGCGGTGACAGGGGAATTTCCTACGAGCAGTACTTC.

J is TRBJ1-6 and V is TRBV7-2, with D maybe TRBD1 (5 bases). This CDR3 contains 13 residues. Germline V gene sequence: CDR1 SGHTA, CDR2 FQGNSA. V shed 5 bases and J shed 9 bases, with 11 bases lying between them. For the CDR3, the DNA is TGTGCCAGCAGCCCGGGACTCCCTTCACCCCTCCACTTT. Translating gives CASSPGLPSPLHF.

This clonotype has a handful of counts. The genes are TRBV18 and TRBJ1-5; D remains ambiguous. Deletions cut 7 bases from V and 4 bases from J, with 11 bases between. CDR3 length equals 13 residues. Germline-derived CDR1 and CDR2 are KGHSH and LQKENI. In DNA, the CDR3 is TGTGCCAGCTGTCAGGAGGCTAATCAGCCCCAGCATTTT. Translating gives CASCQEANQPQHF.

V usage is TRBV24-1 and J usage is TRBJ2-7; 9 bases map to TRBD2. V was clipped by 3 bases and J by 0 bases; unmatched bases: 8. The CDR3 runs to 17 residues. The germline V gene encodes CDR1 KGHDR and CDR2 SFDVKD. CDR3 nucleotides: TGTGCCACCAGTGATCGGCTAGCGGGATTGGTCTCCTACGAGCAGTACTTC. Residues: CATSDRLAGLVSYEQYF.

CDR3 protein: CSGGLAGGSDTQYF. The CDR3 DNA reads as TGCAGCGGGGGACTAGCGGGAGGCTCAGATACGCAGTATTTT. The rearrangement links TRBV29-1 to TRBJ2-3; 15 bases fit TRBD2. V was clipped by 7 bases and J by 4 bases; unmatched bases: 3. This CDR3 is built from 14 residues. CDR1 and CDR2 from the germline V gene are SQVTM and ANQGSEA.

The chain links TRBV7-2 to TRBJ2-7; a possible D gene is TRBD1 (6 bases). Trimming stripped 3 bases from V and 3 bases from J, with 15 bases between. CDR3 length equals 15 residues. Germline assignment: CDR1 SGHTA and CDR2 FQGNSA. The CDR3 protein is CASSFAQGFVYEQYF. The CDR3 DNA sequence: TGTGCCAGCAGCTTCGCACAGGGCTTTGTCTACGAGCAGTACTTC.

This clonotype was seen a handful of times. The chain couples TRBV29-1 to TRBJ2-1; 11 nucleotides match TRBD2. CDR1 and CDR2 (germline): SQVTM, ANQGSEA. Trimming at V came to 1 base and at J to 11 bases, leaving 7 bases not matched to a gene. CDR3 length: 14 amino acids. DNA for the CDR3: TGCAGCGTTGAAGTTAGGCTAGCGGGAGGCAAGCAGTTCTTC. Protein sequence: CSVEVRLAGGKQFF.

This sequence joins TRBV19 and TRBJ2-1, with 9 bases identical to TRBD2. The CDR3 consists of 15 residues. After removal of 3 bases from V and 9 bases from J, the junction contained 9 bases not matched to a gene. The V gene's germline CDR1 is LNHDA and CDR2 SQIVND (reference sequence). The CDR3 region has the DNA TGTGCCAGTAGTATCCGGACTAGCGAAAGAGGTGAGCAGTTCTTC. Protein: CASSIRTSERGEQFF.